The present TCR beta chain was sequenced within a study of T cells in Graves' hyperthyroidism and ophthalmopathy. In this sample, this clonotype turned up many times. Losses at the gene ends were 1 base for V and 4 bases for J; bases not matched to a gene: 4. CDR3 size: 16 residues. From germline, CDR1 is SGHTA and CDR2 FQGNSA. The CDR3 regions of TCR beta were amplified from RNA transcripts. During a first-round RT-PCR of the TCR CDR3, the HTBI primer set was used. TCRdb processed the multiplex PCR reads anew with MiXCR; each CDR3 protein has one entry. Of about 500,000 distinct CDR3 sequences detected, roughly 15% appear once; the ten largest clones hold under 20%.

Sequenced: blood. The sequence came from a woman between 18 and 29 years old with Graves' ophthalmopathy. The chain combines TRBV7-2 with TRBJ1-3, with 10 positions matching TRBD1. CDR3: CASSLGDRGHGNTIYF. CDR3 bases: TGTGCCAGCAGCTTAGGGGACAGGGGTCACGGAAACACCATATATTTT.